This TCR beta chain stems from a study of T cell responses to AZD1222 COVID-19 vaccine. Some clones are missing from TCRdb's copy, which holds only in-frame ones; the method was immunoSEQ multiplex PCR. The table has about 76,000 clones, about 74% seen once. Study results and caveats: Nearly half of spike-specific TCRs reportedly target unmutated variant regions. Baseline serostatus was positive in only six or seven AZD1222 recipients. White British donors predominated, females outnumbered males, and clonal diversity was possibly underestimated. Regions 160-218 and 743-854 held dominance among vaccine-associated CD4 TCRs, which spanned spike.

The trim removed 4 bases at V and 3 bases at J, leaving 1 base unmatched. There are 13 residues in the CDR3. Per the germline V gene, CDR1 is LGHDT and CDR2 is YNNKEL (reference sequence). In the case of this clone: Its cognate antigen is unknown.

This chain uses TRBV3-1 (or the pseudogene TRBV3-2) with TRBJ2-5; 8 nucleotides match TRBD1. The source is an adult who received the MenACWY meningococcal vaccine as a control. Here the sequenced sample was peripheral blood, taken 28 days after the second dose of the MenACWY control vaccine. CDR3 coding DNA: TGTGCCAGCAGCCCGGACAGGGAAGAGACCCAGTACTTC. Its protein is CASSPDREETQYF.